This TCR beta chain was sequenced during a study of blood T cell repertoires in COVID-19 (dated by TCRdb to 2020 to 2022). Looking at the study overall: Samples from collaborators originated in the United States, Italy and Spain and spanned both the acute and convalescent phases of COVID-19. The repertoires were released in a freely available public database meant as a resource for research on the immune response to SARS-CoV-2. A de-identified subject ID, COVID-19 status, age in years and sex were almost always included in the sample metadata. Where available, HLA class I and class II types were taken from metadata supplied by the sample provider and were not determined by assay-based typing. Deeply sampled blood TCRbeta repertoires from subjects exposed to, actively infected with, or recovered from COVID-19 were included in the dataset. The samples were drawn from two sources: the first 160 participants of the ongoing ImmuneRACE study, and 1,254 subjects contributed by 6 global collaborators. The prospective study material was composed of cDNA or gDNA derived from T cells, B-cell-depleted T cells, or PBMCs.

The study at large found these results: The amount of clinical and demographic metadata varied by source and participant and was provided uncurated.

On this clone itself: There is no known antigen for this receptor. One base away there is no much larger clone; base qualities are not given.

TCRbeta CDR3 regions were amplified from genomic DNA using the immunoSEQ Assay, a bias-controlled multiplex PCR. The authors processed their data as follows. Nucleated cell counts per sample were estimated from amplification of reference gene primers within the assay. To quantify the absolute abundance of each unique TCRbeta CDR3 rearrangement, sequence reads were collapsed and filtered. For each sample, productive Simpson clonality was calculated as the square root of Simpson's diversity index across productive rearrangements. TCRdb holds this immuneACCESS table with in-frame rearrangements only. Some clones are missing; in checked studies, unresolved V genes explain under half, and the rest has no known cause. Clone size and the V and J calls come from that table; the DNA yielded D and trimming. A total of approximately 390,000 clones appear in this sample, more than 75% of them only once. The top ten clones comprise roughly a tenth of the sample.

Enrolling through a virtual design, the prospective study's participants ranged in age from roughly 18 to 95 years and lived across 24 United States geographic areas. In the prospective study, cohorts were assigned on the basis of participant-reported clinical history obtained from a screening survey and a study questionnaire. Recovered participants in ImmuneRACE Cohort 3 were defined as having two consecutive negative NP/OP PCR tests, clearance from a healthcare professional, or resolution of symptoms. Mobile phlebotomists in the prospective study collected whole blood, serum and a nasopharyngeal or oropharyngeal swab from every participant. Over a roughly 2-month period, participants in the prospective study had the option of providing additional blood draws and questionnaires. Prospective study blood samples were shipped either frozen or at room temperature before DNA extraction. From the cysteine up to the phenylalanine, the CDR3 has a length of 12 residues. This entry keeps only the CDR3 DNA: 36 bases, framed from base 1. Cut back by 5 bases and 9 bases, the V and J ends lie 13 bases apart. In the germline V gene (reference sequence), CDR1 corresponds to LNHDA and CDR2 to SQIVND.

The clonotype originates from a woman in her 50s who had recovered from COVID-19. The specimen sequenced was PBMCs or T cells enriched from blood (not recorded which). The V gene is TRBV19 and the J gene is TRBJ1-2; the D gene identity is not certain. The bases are TGTGCCAGTAGTGTAGGACTCCTAAGCTACACCTTC. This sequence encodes CASSVGLLSYTF.